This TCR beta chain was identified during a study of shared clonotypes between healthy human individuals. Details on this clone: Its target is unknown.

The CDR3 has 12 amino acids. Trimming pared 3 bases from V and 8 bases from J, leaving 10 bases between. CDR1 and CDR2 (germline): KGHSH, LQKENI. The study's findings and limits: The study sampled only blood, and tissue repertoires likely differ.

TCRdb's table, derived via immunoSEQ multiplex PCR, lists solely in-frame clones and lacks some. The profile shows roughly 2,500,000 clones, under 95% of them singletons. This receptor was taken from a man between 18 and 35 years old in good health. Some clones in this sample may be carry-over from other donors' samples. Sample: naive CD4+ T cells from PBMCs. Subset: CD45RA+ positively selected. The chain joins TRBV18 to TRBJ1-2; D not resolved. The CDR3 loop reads CASSPNALGYTF. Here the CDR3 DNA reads TGTGCCAGCTCACCTAATGCGCTCGGCTACACCTTC.